One and the same sample provided the 10 T cell receptor beta chains below, sequenced in a study of shared clonotypes between healthy human individuals. Naive CD8 cells, CD45RO-negative and positively selected for CCR7, excluded terminally differentiated effector memory CD45RA+ cells. Here immunoSEQ multiplex PCR was the method, and the copy in TCRdb shows in-frame clones only, minus some. The sample yields around 610,000 clones, roughly 95% seen once. Material for sequencing was naive CD8+ T cells sorted from blood. The receptors were sampled from a woman in her 30s in good health.

CDR3 protein: CASSDPRQGEDTQYF. CDR3 DNA sequence: TGTGCCAGCAGTGATCCGCGACAGGGGGAAGATACGCAGTATTTT. The J gene is TRBJ2-3, the V gene TRBV2; the match to TRBD1 covers 9 bases. V shed 3 bases and J 5 bases; nucleotides not matched to a gene: 6. CDR1 is SNHLY and CDR2 is FYNNEI in the germline V gene. This CDR3 is 15 amino acids long.

This clone is a singleton in its sample. The rearrangement joins TRBV27 to TRBJ2-1; D call uncertain. From germline, CDR1 is MNHEY and CDR2 SMNVEV (reference sequence). CDR3 length: 16 amino acids. V gave up 1 base and J gave up 3 bases, with 13 bases separating them. CDR3 sequence reads: CASSLFRASIYNEQFF. The CDR3 DNA is TGTGCCAGCAGTTTATTTAGGGCCAGCATCTACAATGAGCAGTTCTTC.

This clone was recorded once. The chain employs TRBV7-2 and TRBJ1-1; maybe TRBD1 (6 bases). Germline lookup yields CDR1 SGHTA and CDR2 FQGNSA. This CDR3 is built from 15 residues. V was pared by 2 bases and J by 2 bases, with 12 bases between. In DNA, the CDR3 is TGTGCCAGCAGCTTACCTGGCAGGGGAAACACTGAAGCTTTCTTT. As protein: CASSLPGRGNTEAFF.

The chain couples TRBV5-6 to TRBJ2-1; D may be TRBD1 or TRBD2 (5 bases each). Germline values: CDR1 SGHDT, CDR2 YYEEEE. CDR3 length: 15 amino acids. Trimming took 4 bases from V and 1 from J, leaving 12 bases between them. CDR3 region: CASSPLGRSYNEQFF. For the CDR3, the DNA is TGTGCCAGCAGCCCCCTGGGACGTTCCTACAATGAGCAGTTCTTC.

The genes are TRBV7-9 and TRBJ2-7, with TRBD1 matching over 8 bases. The CDR3 totals 15 residues. CDR1 SEHNR and CDR2 FQNEAQ come from the germline V gene (reference sequence). J was trimmed by 5 bases and V by 3 bases; bases with no gene match: 9. The CDR3 sequence is CASSFRSGGGDEQYF. The DNA of the CDR3 is TGTGCCAGCAGCTTTAGGTCAGGGGGCGGGGACGAGCAGTACTTC.

The genes are TRBV5-1 and TRBJ1-2, with D hard to call. Looked up from germline, CDR1 is SGHRS and CDR2 is YFSETQ. With 1 base removed from V and 4 bases from J, the gap between germline ends came to 11 bases. This CDR3 has 14 residues. The CDR3 sequence is CASSLRGPSYGYTF. In DNA, the CDR3 is TGCGCCAGCAGCTTGAGAGGGCCAAGCTATGGCTACACCTTC.

This clone came up once. The rearrangement joins TRBV28 to TRBJ2-1; a possible D gene is TRBD2 (5 bases). V gave up 6 bases and J gave up 4 bases, with 16 bases separating them. The length of the CDR3 is 15 residues. CDR1 MDHEN and CDR2 SYDVKM come from the germline V gene. The CDR3 DNA reads TGTGCCAGCAGGCCGCTCGCGGGCCCATACAATGAGCAGTTCTTC. Translating gives CASRPLAGPYNEQFF.

The DNA for the CDR3 is TGTGCCAGCAGCCCTACCGACAGGGCTTCCTACGAGCAGTACTTC. This gives the protein CASSPTDRASYEQYF. The genes are TRBV9 and TRBJ2-7; 7 nucleotides agree with TRBD1. The CDR3 spans 15 residues. Germline V gene sequence: CDR1 SGDLS, CDR2 YYNGEE. J gave up 1 base and V 4 bases, and 8 bases lay outside the gene matches.

The chain has TRBV30 and TRBJ2-3; D call uncertain. The length of the CDR3 is 15 residues. The germline gives CDR1 GTSNPN, CDR2 SVGIG (reference sequence). V lost 0 bases and J lost 0, with 10 bases in between. The CDR3 protein is CAWSVHASSTDTQYF. The CDR3 region has the DNA TGTGCCTGGAGTGTACACGCTTCTAGCACAGATACGCAGTATTTT.

The chain recombines TRBV5-4 with TRBJ1-1; tentative D call: TRBD1 (6 bases). The CDR3 is 12 residues long. Trimming pared 5 bases from V and 5 bases from J, leaving 10 bases between. Germline V CDR1 and CDR2: SGHNT, YYREEE (reference sequence). The CDR3 DNA follows: TGTGCCAGCAGGGGAGGGGGGACTGAAGCTTTCTTT. Translating it yields CASRGGGTEAFF.